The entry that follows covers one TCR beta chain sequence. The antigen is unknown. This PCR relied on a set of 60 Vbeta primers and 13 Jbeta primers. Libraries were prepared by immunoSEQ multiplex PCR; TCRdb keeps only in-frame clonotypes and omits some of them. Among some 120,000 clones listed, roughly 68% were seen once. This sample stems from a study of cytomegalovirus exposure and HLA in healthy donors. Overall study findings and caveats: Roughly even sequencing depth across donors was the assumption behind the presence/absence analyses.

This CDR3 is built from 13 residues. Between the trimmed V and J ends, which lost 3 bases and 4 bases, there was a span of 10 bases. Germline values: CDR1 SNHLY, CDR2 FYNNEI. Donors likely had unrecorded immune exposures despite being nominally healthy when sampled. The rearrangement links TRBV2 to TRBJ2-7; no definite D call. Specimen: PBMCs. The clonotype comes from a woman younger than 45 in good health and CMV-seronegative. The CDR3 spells CASSETELYEQYF. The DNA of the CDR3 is TGTGCCAGCAGTGAGACTGAGCTATACGAGCAGTACTTC. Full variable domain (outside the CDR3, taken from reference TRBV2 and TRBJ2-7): EPEVTQTPSHQVTQMGQEVILRCVPISNHLYFYWYRQILGQKVEFLVSFYNNEISEKSEIFDDQFSVERPDGSNFTLKIRSTKLEDSAMYFCASSETELYEQYFGPGTRLTVT.